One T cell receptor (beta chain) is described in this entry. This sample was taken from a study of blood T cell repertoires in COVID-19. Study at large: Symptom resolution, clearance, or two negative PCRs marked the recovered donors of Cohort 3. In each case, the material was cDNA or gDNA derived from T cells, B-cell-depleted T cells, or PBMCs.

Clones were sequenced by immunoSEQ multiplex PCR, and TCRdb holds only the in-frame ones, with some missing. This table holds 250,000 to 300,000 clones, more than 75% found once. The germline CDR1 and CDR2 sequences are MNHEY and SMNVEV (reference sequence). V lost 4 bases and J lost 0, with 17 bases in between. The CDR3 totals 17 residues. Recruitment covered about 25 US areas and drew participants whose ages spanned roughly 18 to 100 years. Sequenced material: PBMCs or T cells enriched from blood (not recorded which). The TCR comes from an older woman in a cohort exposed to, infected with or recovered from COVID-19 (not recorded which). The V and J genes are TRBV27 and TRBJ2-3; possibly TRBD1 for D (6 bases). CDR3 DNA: TGTGCCAGCAGTTACTTTGGACAGACTACTAGCACAGATACGCAGTATTTT. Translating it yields CASSYFGQTTSTDTQYF.